This TCR beta chain was retrieved from a study of vaccination and CD4 T cells after COVID-19. Study context: Stimuli were overlapping spike peptide pools of SARS-CoV-2 and three common cold coronaviruses (HCoV-NL63, HCoV-OC43, HCoV-229E).

As regards this clonotype: Antigen unknown.

Treatment defined: approximately nine-day PBMC culture with coronavirus spike peptide pools or control peptides (ViraFEST assay). With the Oncomine TCR Beta short-read assay, DNA from cultured CD4+ T cells was sequenced. Each CDR3 protein gets one entry after TCRdb re-called the PCR reads with MiXCR. The sample has around 20,000 distinct CDR3 sequences, roughly 43% seen once. This clonotype originated in a human donor who had recovered from COVID-19. The sequenced sample was CD4+ T cells from blood, cultured in vitro, obtained before SARS-CoV-2 vaccination.

The CDR3 DNA is TGTGCCAGCAGTTCAGATGCGCCTGGCGAGCAGTACTTC. Encoded protein: CASSSDAPGEQYF. The rearrangement links TRBV6-5 to TRBJ2-7; no reliable D call. Trimming left V 4 bases short and J 6 bases short, with 13 bases between. CDR3 length equals 13 residues. CDR1 and CDR2 (germline): MNHEY, SVGAGI.